This note documents a single TCR beta chain sequence. The antigen it binds to is not known. Within one base of it there is no much larger clone, and no base qualities were kept. TCRbeta CDR3 regions were amplified from genomic DNA by means of the immunoSEQ Assay, a bias-controlled multiplex PCR. Per the original workflow: The number of nucleated cells in each sample was estimated by amplification of reference gene primers within the assay. Sequence reads were collapsed and filtered to measure the absolute abundance of every unique TCRbeta CDR3 rearrangement. Productive Simpson clonality was computed per sample as the square root of Simpson's diversity index over productive rearrangements. This is the immuneACCESS table as TCRdb keeps it, with only in-frame sequences that have V and J called. A part of the clones is gone; compared with another copy, unresolved V genes explain less than half, and the rest is unexplained. V and J calls and clone size are copied from that table; D and trimming were computed from the DNA. Recorded for this sample are about 310,000 clones; nearly 90% of them occurred a single time. Of the sample, more than 9% falls within the top ten clones.

Participants in the prospective study were enrolled through a virtual design, were aged 18 to 89 years, and lived in about two dozen United States geographic areas. In the prospective study, participants were assigned to cohorts based on the clinical history participants reported in a screening survey and a study questionnaire. Recovered participants in ImmuneRACE Cohort 3 were defined by two consecutive negative NP/OP PCR tests, clearance by a healthcare professional, or resolution of symptoms. Each participant in the prospective study had whole blood, serum and a nasopharyngeal or oropharyngeal swab collected by mobile phlebotomists. Over a roughly 2-month period, participants in the prospective study had the option of providing additional blood draws and questionnaires. Prospective study blood samples were shipped either frozen or at room temperature before DNA extraction. Trimming costs V 6 bases and J 3 bases, and their ends lie 14 bases apart. Reading from cysteine to phenylalanine, the CDR3 counts 14 amino acids. The DNA shown is the 42-base CDR3, in frame from base 1. From a lookup of the germline V gene (reference sequence), CDR1 and CDR2 are MNHEY and SMNVEV.

The data stem from a study of blood T cell repertoires in COVID-19 (TCRdb year 2020). General notes on the study: Samples covering the acute and convalescent phases of COVID-19 were provided by collaborators in the United States, Italy and Spain. The material from the prospective study consisted of cDNA or gDNA derived from T cells, B-cell-depleted T cells, or PBMCs. Samples came from the ongoing ImmuneRACE study (first 160 participants) plus 1,254 subjects from 6 global collaborators. Deeply sampled blood TCRbeta repertoires from subjects exposed to, actively infected with, or recovered from COVID-19 were included in the dataset. Sample metadata almost always included a de-identified subject ID, COVID-19 status, age in years and sex. A freely available public database, intended as a resource for researchers studying the immune response to SARS-CoV-2, is where the repertoires were released. HLA class I and class II types, where available, came from metadata supplied by the sample provider rather than from assay-based typing.

The study at large found these results: The amount of clinical and demographic metadata varied by source and participant and was provided uncurated.

The rearrangement combines TRBV27 with TRBJ1-1; TRBD1 is a weak D gene call, 6 bases matching. Sequenced material: PBMCs or T cells enriched from blood (not recorded which). This sequence was found in a woman between 25 and 40 years old who had recovered from COVID-19. The DNA reads TGTGCCAGCAGCCCTACAGGGATTTACACTGAAGCTTTCTTT. This gives the protein CASSPTGIYTEAFF.